This TCR beta chain was identified in a study of blood T cell repertoires in COVID-19. Study-wide background: PBMCs, B-cell-depleted T cells, or T cells provided the cDNA or gDNA that made up the material.

The data were produced by immunoSEQ multiplex PCR, yet TCRdb's version contains in-frame clones alone and is incomplete. The sample consists of some 340,000 clones, around four fifths of them appearing once. The germline V gene has CDR1 GTSNPN and CDR2 SVGIG (reference sequence). Trimming shortened V by 3 bases and J by 6 bases, and 17 bases separated the two germline ends. The CDR3 length is 14 residues. This chain connects TRBV30 to TRBJ1-2; D is unresolved. This TCR was sampled from a woman aged 45-65 years who had recovered from COVID-19. Sequenced material: PBMCs or T cells enriched from blood (not recorded which). Written as DNA, the CDR3 is TGTGCCTGGAGCCTCGGGGAAGGGAGGAATGGCTACACCTTC. Translating gives CAWSLGEGRNGYTF. Together with reference TRBV30 and TRBJ1-2, the CDR3 gives the full variable domain: SQTIHQWPATLVQPVGSPLSLECTVEGTSNPNLYWYRQAAGRGLQLLFYSVGIGQISSEVPQNLSASRPQDRQFILSSKKLLLSDSGFYLCAWSLGEGRNGYTFGSGTRLTVV.